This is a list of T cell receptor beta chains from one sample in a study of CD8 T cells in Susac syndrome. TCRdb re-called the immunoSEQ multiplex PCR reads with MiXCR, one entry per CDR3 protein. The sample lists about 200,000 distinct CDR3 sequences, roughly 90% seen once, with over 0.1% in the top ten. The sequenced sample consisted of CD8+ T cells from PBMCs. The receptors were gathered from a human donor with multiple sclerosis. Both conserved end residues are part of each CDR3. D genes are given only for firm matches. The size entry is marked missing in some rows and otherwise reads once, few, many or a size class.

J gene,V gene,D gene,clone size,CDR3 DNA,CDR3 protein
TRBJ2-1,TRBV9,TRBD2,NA,TGTGCCAGCAGCGAATTTACTAGCGGTAATGAGCAGTTCTTC,CASSEFTSGNEQFF
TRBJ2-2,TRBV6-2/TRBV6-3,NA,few,TGTGCCAGCAGTTACCCCGGGGAGCTGTTTTTT,CASSYPGELFF
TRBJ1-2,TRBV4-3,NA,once,TGCGCCAGCAGCCCTACTTATCAGATCTATGGCTACACCTTC,CASSPTYQIYGYTF
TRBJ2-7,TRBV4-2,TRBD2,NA,TGTGCCAGCAGCCAAGAACTAGCGGGGGCCTACGAGCAGTACTTC,CASSQELAGAYEQYF
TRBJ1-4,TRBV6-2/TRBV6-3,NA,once,TGTGCCAGCAGTTACTCCGTTGCAGGCTGGTCGGGAAAACTGTTTTTT,CASSYSVAGWSGKLFF
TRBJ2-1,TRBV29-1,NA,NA,TGCAGTACTCCCTCTCGGGGCAATGAGCAGTTCTTC,CSTPSRGNEQFF
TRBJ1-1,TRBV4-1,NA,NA,TGCGCCAGCAGCCTTCCTCGGGGCACTGAAGCTTTCTTT,CASSLPRGTEAFF
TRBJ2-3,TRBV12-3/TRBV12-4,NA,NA,TGTGCCAGCAGAATGGGACTGGGTCGTACGCAGTATTTT,CASRMGLGRTQYF
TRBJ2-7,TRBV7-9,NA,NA,TGTGCCAGCAGCTCGACAGCAGGTAACCCCTACGAGCAGTACTTC,CASSSTAGNPYEQYF
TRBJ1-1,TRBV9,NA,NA,TGTGCCAGCAGCGTAGGCGGAAGAACTGAAGCTTTCTTT,CASSVGGRTEAFF
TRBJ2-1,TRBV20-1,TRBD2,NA,TGCAGTGCTAGGATGGCACTAGCGGGCTCCTACAATGAGCAGTTCTTC,CSARMALAGSYNEQFF
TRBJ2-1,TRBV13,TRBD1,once,TGTGCCAGCAGCTCGCCCTTATGGACAGGAGATGAGCAGTTCTTC,CASSSPLWTGDEQFF
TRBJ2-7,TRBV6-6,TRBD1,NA,TGTGCCAGCAGTAACCGGGACAGAGCCTACGAGCAGTACTTC,CASSNRDRAYEQYF
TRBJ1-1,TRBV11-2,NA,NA,TGTGCCAGCAGCTTAGTCGGGCCACGGATGGGTACAGAGAACACTGAAGCTTTCTTT,CASSLVGPRMGTENTEAFF
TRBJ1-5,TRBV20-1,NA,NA,TGCAGTGCTAGGTTTGGTGGGGGCAATCAGCCCCAGCATTTT,CSARFGGGNQPQHF
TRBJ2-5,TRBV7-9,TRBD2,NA,TGTGCCAGCAGCTTCTCTACCTTACTAGCGGGTTCCCAAGAGACCCAGTACTTC,CASSFSTLLAGSQETQYF
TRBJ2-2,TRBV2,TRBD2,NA,TGTGCCAGCAGTGATCGGGGGGACACCGGGGAGCTGTTTTTT,CASSDRGDTGELFF
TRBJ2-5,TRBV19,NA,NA,TGTGCCAGTAGTTCACCTGACGAACCAGAGACCCAGTACTTC,CASSSPDEPETQYF
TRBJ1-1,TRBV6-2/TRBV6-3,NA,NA,TGTGCCAGCAGTTACCCCCGGAGGGACTACACTGAAGCTTTCTTT,CASSYPRRDYTEAFF
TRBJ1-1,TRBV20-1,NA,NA,TGCAGTGGTCTTCTCCTTAGCTTGAACACTGAAGCTTTCTTT,CSGLLLSLNTEAFF
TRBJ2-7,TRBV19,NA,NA,TGTGCCAGTAGTATTGCCGGGCAGGATCACTACGAGCAGTACTTC,CASSIAGQDHYEQYF
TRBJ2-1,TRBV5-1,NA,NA,TGCGCCAGCAGCTTGGAACTTTACTCTCCAAACAATGAGCAGTTCTTC,CASSLELYSPNNEQFF
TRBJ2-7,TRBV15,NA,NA,TGTGCCACCAGCCTTGCAACAGGCTACGAGCAGTACTTC,CATSLATGYEQYF
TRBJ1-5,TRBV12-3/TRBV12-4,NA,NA,TGTGCCAGCAAAGGGCAGGGCGATCAGCCCCAGCATTTT,CASKGQGDQPQHF
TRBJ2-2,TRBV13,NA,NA,TGTGCCAGCACCACGGCTACAGGGGACTCCGGGGAGCTGTTTTTT,CASTTATGDSGELFF
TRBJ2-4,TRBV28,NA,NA,TGTGCCAGCAGTTTAAGGGGTTGGAACATTCAGTACTTC,CASSLRGWNIQYF
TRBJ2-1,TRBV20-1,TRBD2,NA,TGCAGTGCTAGAGATCTCTATGAGGTAGCGGGAGGGTACAATGAGCAGTTCTTC,CSARDLYEVAGGYNEQFF
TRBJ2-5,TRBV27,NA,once,TGTGCCAGCAGCCCCGTGGGCCCCGAGCGAGAGACCCAGTACTTC,CASSPVGPERETQYF
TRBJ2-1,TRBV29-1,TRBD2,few,TGCAGCGTTCGGGGGGGGATCTACAATGAGCAGTTCTTC,CSVRGGIYNEQFF
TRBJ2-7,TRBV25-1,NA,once,TGTGCCAGCAGTGAGTCCGGGGCCCGCTACGAGCAGTACTTC,CASSESGARYEQYF
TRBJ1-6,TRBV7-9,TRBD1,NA,TGTGCCAGCAGCAGAGGGACAGGGGATTCCTCCTATAATTCACCCCTCCACTTT,CASSRGTGDSSYNSPLHF
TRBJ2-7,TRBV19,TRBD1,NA,TGTGCCAGTAGTATAAGACGGACAGGGAATAATAACTACGAGCAGTACTTC,CASSIRRTGNNNYEQYF
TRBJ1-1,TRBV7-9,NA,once,TGTGCCAGCAGCTTCGGGGGGCGCGGAACTGAAGCTTTCTTT,CASSFGGRGTEAFF
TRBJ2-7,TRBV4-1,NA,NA,TGCGCCAGCAGCCAAGATCCGGGACGGTTCTACGAGCAGTACTTC,CASSQDPGRFYEQYF
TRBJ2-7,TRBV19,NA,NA,TGTGCCAGTAGTCCCGGGTGGGGGCCCACCTACGAGCAGTACTTC,CASSPGWGPTYEQYF
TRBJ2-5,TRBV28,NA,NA,TGTGCCAGCAGACTTGCCGGGCTCAAAGAGACCCAGTACTTC,CASRLAGLKETQYF
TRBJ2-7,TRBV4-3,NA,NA,TGCGCCAGCAGCCAAGTTCAGGGCCAGTCCTCCTACGAGCAGTACTTC,CASSQVQGQSSYEQYF
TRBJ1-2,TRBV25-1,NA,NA,TGTGCCAGCAGTGAACGGGACATCGATGGCTACACCTTC,CASSERDIDGYTF
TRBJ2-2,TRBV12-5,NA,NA,TGTGCTAGTGGTTTTATCCTGGAGGGGGTGAACACCGGGGAGCTGTTTTTT,CASGFILEGVNTGELFF
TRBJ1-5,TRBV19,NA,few,TGTGCCAGTAGTATAGGGTCGCAGCCCCAGCATTTT,CASSIGSQPQHF
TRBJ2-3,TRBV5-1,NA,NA,TGCGCCAGCAGCGGGGAGGAGGATACGCAGTATTTT,CASSGEEDTQYF
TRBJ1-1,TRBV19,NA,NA,TGTGCCAGTAGTACCGGGAACACTGAAGCTTTCTTT,CASSTGNTEAFF
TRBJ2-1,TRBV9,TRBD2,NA,TGTGCCAGCAGCCGACCCGGGACTAGCGACAATGAGCAGTTCTTC,CASSRPGTSDNEQFF
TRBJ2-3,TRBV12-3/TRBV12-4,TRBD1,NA,TGTGCCAGCCCGGGACAGAGGGTGTACCTTTGCACAGATACGCAGTATTTT,CASPGQRVYLCTDTQYF
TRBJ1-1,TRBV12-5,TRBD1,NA,TGTGCTAGTGGTTTGGTACTAGGTCGGGACAGAAAAACTGAAGCTTTCTTT,CASGLVLGRDRKTEAFF
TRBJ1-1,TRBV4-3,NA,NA,TGCGCCAGCAGCCAAGAAAGGGCGGAGGGTGAAGCTTTCTTT,CASSQERAEGEAFF
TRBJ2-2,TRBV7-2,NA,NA,TGTGCCAGCAGCTTAGCGCACGGAGTCCTCCAAAACACCGGGGAGCTGTTTTTT,CASSLAHGVLQNTGELFF
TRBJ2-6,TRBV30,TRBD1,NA,TGTGCCTGCCACAGGGGGCAATTGTCTGGGGCCAACGTCCTGACTTTC,CACHRGQLSGANVLTF
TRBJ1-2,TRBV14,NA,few,TGTGCCAGCAGCTACGGGACTTTCTATGGCTACACCTTC,CASSYGTFYGYTF
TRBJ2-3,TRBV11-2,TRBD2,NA,TGTGCCAGCAGCTTAGCTAGCGGGAGAGAAGATACGCAGTATTTT,CASSLASGREDTQYF
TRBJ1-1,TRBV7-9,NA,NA,TGTGCCAGCAGCTTAAAAACTGAAGCTTTCTTT,CASSLKTEAFF
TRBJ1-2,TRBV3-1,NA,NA,TGTGCCAGCAGCGAACACCCGGGGGGCTATGGCTACACCTTC,CASSEHPGGYGYTF
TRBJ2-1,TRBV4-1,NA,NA,TGCGCCAGCAGCCACGCCCCCGGTCGGGATGAGCAGTTCTTC,CASSHAPGRDEQFF
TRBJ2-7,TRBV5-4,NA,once,TGTGCCAGCAGTACCGACAAATCCCCTTTCTACGAGCAGTACTTC,CASSTDKSPFYEQYF
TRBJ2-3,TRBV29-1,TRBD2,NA,TGCAGCGTTGTACTAGCGGCAAGCACAGATACGCAGTATTTT,CSVVLAASTDTQYF
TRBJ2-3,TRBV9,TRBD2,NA,TGTGCCAGCGGAGGGGAGGGTTGGGATACGCAGTATTTT,CASGGEGWDTQYF
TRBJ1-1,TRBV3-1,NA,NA,TGTGCCAGCAGCCAAGATCTACCCCTGACAGTGAACACTGAAGCTTTCTTT,CASSQDLPLTVNTEAFF